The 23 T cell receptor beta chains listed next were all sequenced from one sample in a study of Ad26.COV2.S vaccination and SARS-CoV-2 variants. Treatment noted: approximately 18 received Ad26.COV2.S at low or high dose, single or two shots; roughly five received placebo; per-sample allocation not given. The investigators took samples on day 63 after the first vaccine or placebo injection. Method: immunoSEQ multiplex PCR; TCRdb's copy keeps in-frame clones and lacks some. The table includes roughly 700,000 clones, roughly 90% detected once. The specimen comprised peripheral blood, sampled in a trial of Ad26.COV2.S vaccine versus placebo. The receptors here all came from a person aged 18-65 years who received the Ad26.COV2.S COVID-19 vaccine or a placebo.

CDR3 sequence reads: CAISESKGEGLDEQYF. CDR3 sequence (DNA): TGTGCCATCAGTGAGTCGAAGGGGGAGGGGCTGGACGAGCAGTACTTC. The rearrangement links TRBV10-3 to TRBJ2-7; a weak D match, TRBD2 (7 bases). Trimming stripped 0 bases from V and 5 bases from J, with 17 bases between. The length of the CDR3 is 16 residues. Germline V lookup: CDR1 ENHRY, CDR2 SYGVKD.

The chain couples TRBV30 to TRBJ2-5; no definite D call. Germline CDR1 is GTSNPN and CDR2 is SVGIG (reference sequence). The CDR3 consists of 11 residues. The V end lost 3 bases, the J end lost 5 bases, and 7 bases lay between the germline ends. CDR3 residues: CAWSNRETQYF. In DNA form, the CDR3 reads TGTGCCTGGAGCAATCGGGAGACCCAGTACTTC.

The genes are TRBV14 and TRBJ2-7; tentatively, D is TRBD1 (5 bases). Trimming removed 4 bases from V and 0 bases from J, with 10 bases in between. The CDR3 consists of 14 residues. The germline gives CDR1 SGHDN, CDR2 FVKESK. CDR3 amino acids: CASSRGDSSYEQYF. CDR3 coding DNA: TGTGCCAGCAGCCGCGGAGACAGCTCCTACGAGCAGTACTTC.

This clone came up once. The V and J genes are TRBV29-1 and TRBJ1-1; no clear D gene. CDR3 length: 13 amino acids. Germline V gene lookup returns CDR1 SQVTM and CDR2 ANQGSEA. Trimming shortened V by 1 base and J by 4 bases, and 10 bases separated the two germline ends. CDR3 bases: TGCAGCGTTGAAGCCCTGGTGGGCACTGAAGCTTTCTTT. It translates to CSVEALVGTEAFF.

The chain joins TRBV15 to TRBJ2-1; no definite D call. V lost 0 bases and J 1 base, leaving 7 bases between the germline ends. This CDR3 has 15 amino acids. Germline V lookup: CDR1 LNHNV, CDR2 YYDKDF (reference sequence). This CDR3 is CATSRDPDSYNEQFF. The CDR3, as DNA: TGTGCCACCAGCAGAGATCCGGATTCCTACAATGAGCAGTTCTTC.

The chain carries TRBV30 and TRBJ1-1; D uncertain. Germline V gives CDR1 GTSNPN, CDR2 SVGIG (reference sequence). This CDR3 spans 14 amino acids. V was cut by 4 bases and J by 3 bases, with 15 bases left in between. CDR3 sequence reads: CAWTRAPGDTEAFF. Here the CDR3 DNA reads TGTGCCTGGACCCGGGCCCCAGGAGACACTGAAGCTTTCTTT.

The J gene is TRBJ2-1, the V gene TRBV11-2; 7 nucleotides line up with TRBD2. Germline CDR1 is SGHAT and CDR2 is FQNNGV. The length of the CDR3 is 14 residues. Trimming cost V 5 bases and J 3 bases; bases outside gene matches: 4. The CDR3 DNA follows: TGTGCCAGCAGCAGGGGACTATACTACAATGAGCAGTTCTTC. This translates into CASSRGLYYNEQFF.

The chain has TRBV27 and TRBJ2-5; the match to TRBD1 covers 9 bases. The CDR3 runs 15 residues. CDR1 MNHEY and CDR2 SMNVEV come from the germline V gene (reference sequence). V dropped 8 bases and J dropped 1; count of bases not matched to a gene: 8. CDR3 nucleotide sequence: TGTGCCAGCGGGGGGGACAGGGAGATCCAAGAGACCCAGTACTTC. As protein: CASGGDREIQETQYF.

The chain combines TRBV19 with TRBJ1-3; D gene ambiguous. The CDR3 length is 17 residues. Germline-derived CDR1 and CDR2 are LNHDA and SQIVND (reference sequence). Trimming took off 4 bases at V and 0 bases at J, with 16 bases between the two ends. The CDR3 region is CASSTPKRFSSGNTIYF. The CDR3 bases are TGTGCCAGTAGTACCCCCAAACGCTTCAGCTCTGGAAACACCATATATTTT.

DNA for the CDR3: TGTGCCAGCAGCCAAGAAAGTTGGGGTCGTCGGGCCTACCCGGGGCAAGAGACCCAGTACTTC. Amino acids: CASSQESWGRRAYPGQETQYF. The genes are TRBV3-1 (or the pseudogene TRBV3-2) and TRBJ2-5; the D gene is possibly TRBD2 (5 bases). Germline assignment: CDR1 LGHDT and CDR2 YNNKEL (reference sequence). The V gene lost 0 bases and the J gene lost 2 bases, with 28 bases spanning the gap. The CDR3 contains 21 residues.

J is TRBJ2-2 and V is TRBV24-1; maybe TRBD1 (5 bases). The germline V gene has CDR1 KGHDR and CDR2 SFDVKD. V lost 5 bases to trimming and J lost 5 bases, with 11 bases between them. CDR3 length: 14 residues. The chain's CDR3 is CATSGGRWTGELFF. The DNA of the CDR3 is TGTGCCACCAGTGGGGGCAGGTGGACCGGGGAGCTGTTTTTT.

CDR3 nucleotide sequence: TGCGCCAGTACCCTGATGGCGGGGAGGGAGACCCAGTACTTC. Residues: CASTLMAGRETQYF. This chain uses TRBV5-1 with TRBJ2-5, with D possibly being TRBD2 (6 bases). Looked up from germline, CDR1 is SGHRS and CDR2 is YFSETQ. This CDR3 has 14 residues. V lost 8 bases to trimming and J lost 5 bases, with 19 bases between them.

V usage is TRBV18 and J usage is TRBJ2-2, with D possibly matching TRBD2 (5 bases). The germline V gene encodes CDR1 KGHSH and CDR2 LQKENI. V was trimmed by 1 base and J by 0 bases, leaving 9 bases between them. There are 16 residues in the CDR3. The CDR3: CASSPQEAANTGELFF. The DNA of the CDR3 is TGTGCCAGCTCACCACAGGAGGCTGCGAACACCGGGGAGCTGTTTTTT.

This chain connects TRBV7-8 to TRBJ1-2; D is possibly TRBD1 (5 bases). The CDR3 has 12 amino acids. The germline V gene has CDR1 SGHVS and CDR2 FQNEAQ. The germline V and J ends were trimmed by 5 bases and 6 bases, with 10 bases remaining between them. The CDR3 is CASSPGYDGYTF. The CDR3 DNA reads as TGTGCCAGCAGCCCAGGGTACGATGGCTACACCTTC.

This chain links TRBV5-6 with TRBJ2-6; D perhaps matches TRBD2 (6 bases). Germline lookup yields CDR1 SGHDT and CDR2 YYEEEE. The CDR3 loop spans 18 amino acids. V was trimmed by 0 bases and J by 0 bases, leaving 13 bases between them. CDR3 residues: CASSLGHPAGSGANVLTF. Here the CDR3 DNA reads TGTGCCAGCAGCTTGGGACACCCAGCGGGCTCTGGGGCCAACGTCCTGACTTTC.

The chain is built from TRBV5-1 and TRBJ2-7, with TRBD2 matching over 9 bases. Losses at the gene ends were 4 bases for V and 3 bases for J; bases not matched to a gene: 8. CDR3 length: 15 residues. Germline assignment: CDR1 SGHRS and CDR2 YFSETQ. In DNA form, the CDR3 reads TGCGCCAGCAGCGGCGGGACTAGCACTCACTACGAGCAGTACTTC. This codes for CASSGGTSTHYEQYF. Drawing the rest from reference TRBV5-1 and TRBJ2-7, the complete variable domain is KAGVTQTPRYLIKTRGQQVTLSCSPISGHRSVSWYQQTPGQGLQFLFEYFSETQRNKGNFPGRFSGRQFSNSRSEMNVSTLELGDSALYLCASSGGTSTHYEQYFGPGTRLTVT.

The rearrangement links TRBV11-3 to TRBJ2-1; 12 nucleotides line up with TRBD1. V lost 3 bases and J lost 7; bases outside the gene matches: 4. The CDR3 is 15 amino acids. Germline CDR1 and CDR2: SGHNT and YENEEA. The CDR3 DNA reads TGTGCCAGCAGCTTCCGGGACAGGGGGCCGAATGAGCAGTTCTTC. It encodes CASSFRDRGPNEQFF.

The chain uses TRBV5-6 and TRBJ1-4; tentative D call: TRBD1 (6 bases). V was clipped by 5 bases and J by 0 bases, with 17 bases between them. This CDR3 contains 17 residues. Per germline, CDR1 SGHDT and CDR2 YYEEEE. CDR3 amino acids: CASSLQGRGATNEKLFF. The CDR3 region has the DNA TGTGCCAGCAGTCTACAGGGAAGAGGTGCAACTAATGAAAAACTGTTTTTT. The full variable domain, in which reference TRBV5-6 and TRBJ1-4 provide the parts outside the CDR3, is DAGVTQSPTHLIKTRGQQVTLRCSPKSGHDTVSWYQQALGQGPQFIFQYYEEEERQRGNFPDRFSGHQFPNYSSELNVNALLLGDSALYLCASSLQGRGATNEKLFFGSGTQLSVL.

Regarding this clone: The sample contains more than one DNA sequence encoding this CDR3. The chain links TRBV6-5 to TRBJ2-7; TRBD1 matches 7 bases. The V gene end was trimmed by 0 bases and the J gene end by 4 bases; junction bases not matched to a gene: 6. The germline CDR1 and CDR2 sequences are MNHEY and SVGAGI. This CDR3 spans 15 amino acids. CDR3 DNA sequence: TGTGCCAGCAGTTACTCGAGCAGGGGGACATACGAGCAGTACTTC. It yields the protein CASSYSSRGTYEQYF.

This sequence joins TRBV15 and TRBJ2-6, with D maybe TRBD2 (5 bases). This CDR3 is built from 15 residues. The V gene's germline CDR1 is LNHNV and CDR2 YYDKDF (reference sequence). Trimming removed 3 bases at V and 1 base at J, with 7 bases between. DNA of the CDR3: TGTGCCACCAGCAGGGGAGTTTCTGGGGCCAACGTCCTGACTTTC. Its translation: CATSRGVSGANVLTF.

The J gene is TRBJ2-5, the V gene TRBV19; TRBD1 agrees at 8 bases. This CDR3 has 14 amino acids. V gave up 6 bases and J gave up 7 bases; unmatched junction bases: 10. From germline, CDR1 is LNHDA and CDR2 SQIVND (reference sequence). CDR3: CASRLTGVTVTQYF. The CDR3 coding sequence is TGTGCCAGTAGACTGACAGGGGTGACAGTGACCCAGTACTTC.

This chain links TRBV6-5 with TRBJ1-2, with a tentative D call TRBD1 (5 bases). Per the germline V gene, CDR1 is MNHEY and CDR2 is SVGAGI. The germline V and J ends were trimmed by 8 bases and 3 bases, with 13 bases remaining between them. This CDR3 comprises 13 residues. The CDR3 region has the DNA TGTGCCAGCCATGGGAAACAGGACTATGGCTACACCTTC. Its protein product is CASHGKQDYGYTF.

This CDR3 is CASSEAGQSRKTQYF. CDR3 DNA sequence: TGTGCCAGCAGCGAGGCAGGGCAGAGTCGAAAGACCCAGTACTTC. This sequence joins TRBV9 and TRBJ2-5; a weak D match, TRBD1 (5 bases). The CDR3 has 15 residues. Germline CDR1 is SGDLS and CDR2 is YYNGEE. Trimming shortened V by 3 bases and J by 6 bases, and 18 bases separated the two germline ends.